The clone carrying this TCR beta chain occurred a few times. The antigen is unknown. Use of 60 Vbeta and 13 Jbeta primers characterized the PCR. Some clones are missing from TCRdb's copy, which holds only in-frame ones; the method was immunoSEQ multiplex PCR. This sample has 95,000 to 150,000 clones, with over 15% found just once. This sample is drawn from a study of cytomegalovirus exposure and HLA in healthy donors. This CDR3 region has 14 residues. V was shortened by 2 bases and J by 5 bases, with 13 bases between the two germline ends. Germline V gene lookup returns CDR1 MNHEY and CDR2 SVGAGI. Study-wide results and caveats: Researchers counted around 180 TCR beta chains as cytomegalovirus-associated.

Specimen: PBMCs. The clonotype comes from a woman aged 18 to 35 in good health and CMV-seronegative. The J gene is TRBJ2-7, the V gene TRBV6-5; D is possibly TRBD2 (7 bases). CDR3 loop: CASSYRGGLNEQYF. CDR3 in DNA: TGTGCCAGCAGTTACCGCGGGGGCCTTAACGAGCAGTACTTC.